The 24 T cell receptor beta chains listed next were all sequenced from one sample in a study of blood T cell repertoires in COVID-19. Generated by immunoSEQ multiplex PCR, the TCRdb table keeps only in-frame clones and is missing some. The sample yields roughly 150,000 clones, approximately 79% seen once. Material: PBMCs or T cells enriched from blood (not recorded which). These receptor sequences come from a woman between 65 and 79 years old in a cohort exposed to, infected with or recovered from COVID-19 (not recorded which).

The V gene is TRBV9, the J gene TRBJ2-2, with D uncertain. Germline assignment: CDR1 SGDLS and CDR2 YYNGEE. The V gene lost 0 bases and the J gene lost 7 bases, with 10 bases spanning the gap. The CDR3 runs to 14 residues. CDR3 sequence reads: CASSVGPESGELFF. The CDR3 nucleotides are TGTGCCAGCAGCGTAGGGCCGGAGAGCGGGGAGCTGTTTTTT. The entire variable domain, with the rest obtained from reference TRBV9 and TRBJ2-2, is as follows: DSGVTQTPKHLITATGQRVTLRCSPRSGDLSVYWYQQSLDQGLQFLIQYYNGEERAKGNILERFSAQQFPDLHSELNLSSLELGDSALYFCASSVGPESGELFFGEGSRLTVL.

This clone was seen only once. The chain has TRBV6-5 and TRBJ2-5, with 8 bases lining up with TRBD1. With 6 bases clipped from V and 4 bases from J, the junction kept 4 bases outside the gene matches. The CDR3 runs to 13 residues. CDR1 and CDR2 (germline): MNHEY, SVGAGI. Here the CDR3 reads CASRDRVRETQYF. In nucleotides, the CDR3 is TGTGCCAGCAGGGACAGGGTCAGAGAGACCCAGTACTTC.

This chain joins TRBV6-5 and TRBJ1-5, with 7 nucleotides matching TRBD1. The germline V gene has CDR1 MNHEY and CDR2 SVGAGI. Trimming removed 6 bases from V and 7 bases from J; junction bases left unmatched: 12. CDR3 length: 15 amino acids. CDR3 in amino acids: CASRKTGSGFQPQHF. The CDR3 DNA follows: TGTGCCAGCAGAAAGACAGGGTCCGGATTCCAGCCCCAGCATTTT.

This chain uses TRBV28 with TRBJ2-7, with TRBD1 matching over 7 bases. The CDR3 is 14 amino acids. Germline loops: CDR1 MDHEN, CDR2 SYDVKM. Unmatched junction bases numbered 7, after V lost 8 bases and J lost 0 bases. CDR3: CASGTASTSYEQYF. CDR3 nucleotide sequence: TGTGCCAGCGGGACAGCTTCGACCTCCTACGAGCAGTACTTC.

J is TRBJ2-5 and V is TRBV7-2; unclear D gene. Germline values: CDR1 SGHTA, CDR2 FQGNSA. V was clipped by 5 bases and J by 5 bases, with 15 bases between them. This CDR3 has 14 residues. The CDR3 sequence is CASSTRSFKETQYF. Written as DNA, the CDR3 is TGTGCCAGCAGCACCCGGAGCTTCAAGGAGACCCAGTACTTC.

The V call is TRBV5-1, the J call TRBJ2-5, with 7 nucleotides matching TRBD1. The CDR3 is 14 residues long. Germline CDR1 and CDR2: SGHRS and YFSETQ. The trim removed 3 bases at V and 2 bases at J, leaving 4 bases unmatched. CDR3 residues: CASSSGTAQETQYF. The CDR3 DNA is TGCGCCAGCAGCTCGGGGACAGCACAAGAGACCCAGTACTTC.

V and J are TRBV19 and TRBJ2-1; TRBD1 agrees at 7 bases. The CDR3 has 15 amino acids. V lost 3 bases and J lost 3; bases outside the gene matches: 5. The germline CDR1 and CDR2 sequences are LNHDA and SQIVND (reference sequence). The CDR3 DNA follows: TGTGCCAGTAGTATCCGGGGACAGAGCTACAATGAGCAGTTCTTC. Translating it yields CASSIRGQSYNEQFF.

The gene calls are TRBV6-5 and TRBJ1-3; 11 nucleotides agree with TRBD1. Unmatched junction bases numbered 2, after V lost 2 bases and J lost 2 bases. There are 16 residues in the CDR3. The germline gives CDR1 MNHEY, CDR2 SVGAGI. The chain's CDR3 is CASSYTDRGPGNTIYF. CDR3 DNA: TGTGCCAGCAGTTACACGGACAGGGGGCCTGGAAACACCATATATTTT.

This sequence joins TRBV6-1 and TRBJ1-5; 8 bases map to TRBD1. Trimming cost V 4 bases and J 3 bases; bases outside gene matches: 8. This CDR3 comprises 16 residues. Germline CDR1 and CDR2: MNHNS and SASEGT. For the CDR3, the DNA is TGTGCCAGCAGTGTGGACAGGGTGGCGTCCAATCAGCCCCAGCATTTT. The encoded protein is CASSVDRVASNQPQHF.

The rearrangement joins TRBV11-2 to TRBJ2-7; 8 bases line up with TRBD1. Germline V gene sequence: CDR1 SGHAT, CDR2 FQNNGV. The trim removed 10 bases at V and 2 bases at J, leaving 4 bases unmatched. The CDR3 loop spans 12 amino acids. CDR3 residues: CATGQGAYEQYF. The CDR3 DNA reads as TGTGCCACCGGACAGGGCGCCTACGAGCAGTACTTC.

This sequence joins TRBV28 and TRBJ2-1; 12 bases are a match to TRBD2. This CDR3 is 15 amino acids long. Germline CDR1 reads MDHEN; CDR2 reads SYDVKM. The ends lost 8 bases at V and 9 bases at J; junction bases unmatched: 11. CDR3 loop: CASGLAGGPDLEQFF. For the CDR3, the DNA is TGTGCCAGCGGCCTAGCGGGAGGGCCGGACCTTGAGCAGTTCTTC.

A few counts support this clone. The chain carries TRBV28 and TRBJ2-6; no clear D. Per germline, CDR1 MDHEN and CDR2 SYDVKM. The CDR3 runs to 17 residues. The V end was cut by 5 bases, the J end by 0 bases, with 14 bases between. CDR3 coding DNA: TGTGCCAGCAGTAACGTGGGCCTGAGCTCTGGGGCCAACGTCCTGACTTTC. Residues: CASSNVGLSSGANVLTF.

The chain joins TRBV10-3 to TRBJ2-7; 9 bases align to TRBD1. Trimming removed 6 bases from V and 11 bases from J; junction bases left unmatched: 14. CDR3 length: 14 amino acids. Germline lookup yields CDR1 ENHRY and CDR2 SYGVKD. CDR3: CAIRPGQGQGGKYF. The CDR3, as DNA: TGTGCCATCAGGCCCGGACAGGGACAGGGTGGGAAGTACTTC.

This clone has a handful of counts. The V call is TRBV12-3 or TRBV12-4, the J call TRBJ2-1, with a possible D match to TRBD1 (6 bases). CDR3 length: 13 amino acids. The V gene lost 8 bases and the J gene lost 7 bases, with 15 bases spanning the gap. The chain's CDR3 is CASRPTGQNEQFF. The CDR3 DNA is TGTGCCAGCCGACCGACAGGACAAAATGAGCAGTTCTTC.

The count of this clone is one. V and J are TRBV6-5 and TRBJ1-2, with 8 bases that match TRBD1. Germline loops: CDR1 MNHEY, CDR2 SVGAGI. The CDR3 covers 13 residues. The V and J ends lost 5 bases and 4 bases, in that order; junction bases with no gene match: 3. The CDR3: CASSQTGGYGYTF. DNA for the CDR3: TGTGCCAGCAGTCAAACAGGGGGCTATGGCTACACCTTC.

The genes are TRBV30 and TRBJ2-7, with D tentatively TRBD1 (6 bases). V lost 1 base and J 3 bases, leaving 10 bases between the germline ends. The germline CDR1 and CDR2 sequences are GTSNPN and SVGIG (reference sequence). This CDR3 contains 13 residues. The CDR3: CAWSAGVIYEQYF. Written as DNA, the CDR3 is TGTGCCTGGAGTGCAGGGGTAATCTACGAGCAGTACTTC.

V and J are TRBV20-1 and TRBJ2-5; D is perhaps TRBD1 (6 bases). The V and J ends lost 3 bases and 4 bases respectively, with 18 bases between them. The germline CDR1 and CDR2 sequences are DFQATT and SNEGSKA (reference sequence). CDR3 length: 15 residues. The CDR3 reads CSASARTGPGETQYF. The CDR3 nucleotides read TGCAGTGCTAGTGCCCGAACAGGGCCCGGAGAGACCCAGTACTTC.

The rearrangement uses TRBV30 and TRBJ2-7; D gene unclear. The CDR3 loop spans 12 amino acids. Looked up from germline, CDR1 is GTSNPN and CDR2 is SVGIG (reference sequence). V lost 1 base to trimming and J lost 0 bases, with 4 bases between them. This chain's CDR3 is CAWSAFSYEQYF. In DNA, the CDR3 is TGTGCCTGGAGTGCCTTCTCCTACGAGCAGTACTTC.

V and J are TRBV7-2 and TRBJ2-1; D is uncertain. The germline gives CDR1 SGHTA, CDR2 FQGNSA. CDR3 length: 13 residues. V dropped 1 base and J dropped 5 bases, with 6 bases sitting between them. CDR3: CASSLGQNNEQFF. The DNA for the CDR3 is TGTGCCAGCAGCTTAGGTCAGAACAATGAGCAGTTCTTC.

The chain carries TRBV7-2 and TRBJ2-7; 10 nucleotides align to TRBD1. Trimming removed 5 bases from V and 9 bases from J; junction bases left unmatched: 13. The germline V gene has CDR1 SGHTA and CDR2 FQGNSA. The CDR3 is made up of 15 amino acids. CDR3 sequence reads: CASSHHFRDRGRQYF. CDR3 nucleotide sequence: TGTGCCAGCAGCCACCACTTCCGGGACAGGGGTCGGCAGTACTTC.

The gene calls are TRBV7-2 and TRBJ2-7, with 15 nucleotides matching TRBD2. This CDR3 comprises 15 residues. Unmatched junction bases numbered 5, after V lost 5 bases and J lost 6 bases. Germline CDR1 and CDR2: SGHTA and FQGNSA. The CDR3, as DNA: TGTGCCAGCAGCCCCCAGGGACTAGCGGGAGGCGAGCAGTACTTC. It translates to CASSPQGLAGGEQYF.

The chain couples TRBV12-3 or TRBV12-4 to TRBJ2-5, with D possibly matching TRBD1 (5 bases). The CDR3 is made up of 13 amino acids. With 6 bases removed from V and 9 bases from J, the gap between germline ends came to 17 bases. CDR3 sequence (DNA): TGTGCCAGCAGCCTAAGAACAGGTTCAGCCCAGTACTTC. It encodes CASSLRTGSAQYF.

This chain connects TRBV18 to TRBJ2-2; 10 bases agree with TRBD2. This CDR3 has 15 residues. V dropped 3 bases and J dropped 8; count of bases not matched to a gene: 6. Germline CDR1 is KGHSH and CDR2 is LQKENI. The DNA for the CDR3 is TGTGCCAGCTCACCCCTAGCGGGAGAGGCTGGGGAGCTGTTTTTT. Translated: CASSPLAGEAGELFF.

The V and J genes are TRBV27 and TRBJ2-7, with 9 positions matching TRBD2. Trimming removed 5 bases from V and 6 bases from J; junction bases left unmatched: 5. The CDR3 sequence is 13 residues long. Germline CDR1 and CDR2: MNHEY and SMNVEV (reference sequence). CDR3 protein: CASSAGGLSEQYF. The CDR3 nucleotides are TGTGCCAGCAGTGCGGGAGGGTTGTCCGAGCAGTACTTC.